Sequencing of this TCR beta chain was carried out in a study of blood T cell repertoires in COVID-19 (TCRdb year 2020). In the study overall: The collaborator samples originated in the United States, Italy and Spain and spanned the acute and convalescent phases of COVID-19. The material from the prospective study consisted of cDNA or gDNA derived from T cells, B-cell-depleted T cells, or PBMCs. The dataset comprised deeply sampled blood TCRbeta repertoires from subjects exposed to, actively infected with, or recovered from COVID-19. The repertoires were released in a freely available public database intended as a resource for research on the immune response to SARS-CoV-2. Samples came from the ongoing ImmuneRACE study (first 160 participants) plus 1,254 subjects from 6 global collaborators. Sample metadata almost always included a de-identified subject ID, COVID-19 status, age in years and sex. Where HLA class I and class II types were available, the types were taken from metadata supplied by the sample provider, not from assay-based typing. What the research found in general, with its limitations: How much clinical and demographic metadata was included differed by source and by participant, and the metadata was provided uncurated.

One collaborating source in Seattle enrolled patients during active infection and followed them longitudinally through the course of disease. The collaborating institutions used their own protocols to collect whole blood in K2EDTA tubes. For TCRbeta analysis, collaborators shipped samples as frozen whole blood, isolated PBMCs, or DNA extracted from either of those sample types. There are 14 amino acids in the CDR3, from cysteine to phenylalanine inclusive. Left in the record is the CDR3 DNA by itself, 42 bases read in frame from the first base. Trimmed from V: 4 bases; trimmed from J: 5 bases; junction bases lacking a gene match: 7. The germline V gene gives CDR1 as SGHRS and CDR2 as YFSETQ. A remark on this clone: Its antigen is still unknown. Qualities for individual bases were not recorded, and no much larger clone is one base off.

The immunoSEQ Assay, a bias-controlled multiplex PCR, was used to amplify TCRbeta CDR3 regions from genomic DNA. Processing in the source paper ran as follows. The number of nucleated cells in each sample was estimated from the amplification of reference gene primers within the assay. To quantify the absolute abundance of each unique TCRbeta CDR3 rearrangement, sequence reads were collapsed and filtered. For each sample, productive Simpson clonality was calculated as the square root of Simpson's diversity index over productive rearrangements. TCRdb carries this immuneACCESS record with in-frame sequences only. Its versions omit some clonotypes, under half of them owing to an unresolved V gene in the studies checked, with the rest unexplained. The V and J calls and clone size are taken from that table; D and trimming were inferred from the DNA. Recorded for this sample are 120,000 to 150,000 clones; roughly 85% of them occurred a single time. 6.5% to 9.5% of the sample belongs to the ten largest clones.

The V gene is TRBV5-1 and the J gene is TRBJ2-5; 8 middle bases align to TRBD2. Material: peripheral blood. The receptor was derived from a woman aged 55-75 years with COVID-19, enrolled during active disease. The CDR3 region: CASSPESGGETQYF. The DNA reads as follows: TGCGCCAGCAGCCCCGAGAGCGGGGGTGAGACCCAGTACTTC.